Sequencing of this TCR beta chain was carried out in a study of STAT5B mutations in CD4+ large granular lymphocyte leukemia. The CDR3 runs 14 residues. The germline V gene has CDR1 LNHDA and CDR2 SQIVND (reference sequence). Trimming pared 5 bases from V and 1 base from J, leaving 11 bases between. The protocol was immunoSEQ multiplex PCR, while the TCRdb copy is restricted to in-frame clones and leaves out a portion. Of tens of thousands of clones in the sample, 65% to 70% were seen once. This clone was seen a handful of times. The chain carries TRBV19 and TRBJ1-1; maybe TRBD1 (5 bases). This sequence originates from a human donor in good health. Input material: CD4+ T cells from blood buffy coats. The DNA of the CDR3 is TGTGCCAGTAGTTCAGGGTTACAGAACACTGAAGCTTTCTTT. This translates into CASSSGLQNTEAFF.